The 19 T cell receptor beta chains below come from one sample, sequenced in a study of CD8 T cells in Susac syndrome (dated by TCRdb to between 2018 and 2021). The protocol used for the library was the immunoSEQ multiplex PCR assay. RNA was extracted with the RNeasy kit and 0.5 to 1 ug was reverse transcribed using random hexamers. TCRdb trimmed public reads at Q25 via fastp, called clones via MiXCR and kept in-frame beta chains. Rows are unified per CDR3 protein, each entry keeping the most common DNA and genes. The sample yields roughly 180,000 distinct CDR3 sequences; approximately 96% were counted once. Under 0.15% of the sample is taken by the ten largest. The material sequenced was CD4+ T cells from PBMCs. Receptor source: a human donor in good health.

The chain is built from TRBV4-3 and TRBJ1-5; a possible D gene is TRBD1 (5 bases). There are 16 residues in the CDR3. In germline, CDR1 is LGHNA, CDR2 YSLEER. V lost 0 bases and J 2 bases, leaving 11 bases between the germline ends. The CDR3 region has the DNA TGCGCCAGCAGCCAAGACAGGGTCAGGGGCAATCAGCCCCAGCATTTT. This translates into CASSQDRVRGNQPQHF.

This clonotype was seen a single time. The V call is TRBV20-1, the J call TRBJ2-1, with 9 bases lining up with TRBD2. V lost 8 bases, J lost 8 bases, and 13 bases stayed unmatched. CDR3 length equals 14 residues. Germline loops: CDR1 DFQATT, CDR2 SNEGSKA (reference sequence). The CDR3 protein is CSSRRAAGGDEQFF. The CDR3 nucleotides are TGCAGTTCCCGTCGGGCAGCGGGGGGCGATGAGCAGTTCTTC.

The chain links TRBV6-2 or TRBV6-3 to TRBJ1-2, with D tentatively TRBD1 (5 bases). Germline lookup yields CDR1 MNHEY and CDR2 SVGEGT. V gave up 4 bases and J gave up 2 bases, with 8 bases separating them. This CDR3 has 13 amino acids. The CDR3 loop reads CASSSRQNYGYTF. DNA for the CDR3: TGTGCCAGCAGTTCTCGACAGAACTATGGCTACACCTTC.

The V call is TRBV23-1, the J call TRBJ1-1; maybe TRBD1 (5 bases). TRBV23-1 is an ORF, with its function uncertain. CDR3 length: 16 residues. CDR3 coding DNA: TGCGCGGAGGGAGGACAAGAGATGAACATGAACACTGAAGCTTTCTTT. Translation gives CAEGGQEMNMNTEAFF.

This chain connects TRBV29-1 to TRBJ1-1; the D gene is possibly TRBD1 (5 bases). V shed 6 bases and J shed 9 bases, with 14 bases lying between them. The CDR3 covers 11 residues. Germline CDR1 SQVTM, CDR2 ANQGSEA. CDR3 sequence reads: CSVAGTKQAFF. The CDR3, as DNA: TGCAGCGTCGCCGGGACTAAGCAAGCTTTCTTT.

The CDR3 region has the DNA TGCGCCAGCAGTCAAGACCGAACAGGGTTCGGACCAGATACGCAGTATTTT. It is translated as CASSQDRTGFGPDTQYF. The chain combines TRBV23-1 with TRBJ2-3, with D perhaps TRBD1 (6 bases). TRBV23-1 is classed as an ORF, of uncertain function. The ends were cut back, 2 bases at V and 4 bases at J, with 19 bases in the middle. The length of the CDR3 is 17 residues.

The chain joins TRBV5-1 to TRBJ2-3; 8 positions agree with TRBD2. CDR1 and CDR2 (germline): SGHRS, YFSETQ. The J segment lost 0 bases and the V segment lost 3 bases, leaving 9 bases of the junction unmatched. CDR3 size: 17 residues. The DNA of the CDR3 is TGCGCCAGCAGCTCGGTCGGTCGCGGGGGGAGCACAGATACGCAGTATTTT. Its translation: CASSSVGRGGSTDTQYF.

The rearrangement uses TRBV4-2 and TRBJ2-5; D possibly corresponds to TRBD1 (6 bases). Trimming pared 6 bases from V and 2 bases from J, leaving 13 bases between. The length of the CDR3 is 14 residues. Germline CDR1 is LGHNA and CDR2 is YNFKEQ. In nucleotides, the CDR3 is TGTGCCAGCAGGAGGGACACCGAGCAAGAGACCCAGTACTTC. As protein: CASRRDTEQETQYF.

The V gene is TRBV5-1, the J gene TRBJ2-3, with 10 bases that match TRBD1. The CDR3 has 15 amino acids. The germline CDR1 and CDR2 sequences are SGHRS and YFSETQ. The ends lost 0 bases at V and 8 bases at J; junction bases unmatched: 6. CDR3 nucleotides: TGCGCCAGCAGCTTGGGGCCCTGGGACAGGGGTACGCAGTATTTT. Its translation is CASSLGPWDRGTQYF. Looking up the rest from reference TRBV5-1 and TRBJ2-3 gives the full variable domain: KAGVTQTPRYLIKTRGQQVTLSCSPISGHRSVSWYQQTPGQGLQFLFEYFSETQRNKGNFPGRFSGRQFSNSRSEMNVSTLELGDSALYLCASSLGPWDRGTQYFGPGTRLTVL.

The chain uses TRBV2 and TRBJ2-3; D is unresolved. V was pared by 7 bases and J by 2 bases, with 4 bases between. Germline values: CDR1 SNHLY, CDR2 FYNNEI. There are 11 residues in the CDR3. CDR3 bases: TGTGCCAGCACCTACACAGATACGCAGTATTTT. Translation gives CASTYTDTQYF.

The chain links TRBV4-2 to TRBJ2-7; TRBD1 matches 9 bases. The trim removed 1 base at V and 2 bases at J, leaving 6 bases unmatched. This CDR3 spans 16 amino acids. Germline-derived CDR1 and CDR2 are LGHNA and YNFKEQ. CDR3 coding DNA: TGTGCCAGCAGCCAAGTGGTCGGACAGGGGACCTACGAGCAGTACTTC. Protein: CASSQVVGQGTYEQYF.

In DNA, the CDR3 is TGTGCCAGCAGCGTAGAGGGCAGGGGCGCCAACAAGCAGTACTTC. Its translation: CASSVEGRGANKQYF. The rearrangement uses TRBV9 and TRBJ2-7; a weak D match, TRBD1 (6 bases). The CDR3 is 15 residues long. Germline-derived CDR1 and CDR2 are SGDLS and YYNGEE. Trimming took 0 bases from V and 8 from J, leaving 18 bases between them. Using reference TRBV9 and TRBJ2-7 for the parts outside the CDR3, the full variable domain is DSGVTQTPKHLITATGQRVTLRCSPRSGDLSVYWYQQSLDQGLQFLIQYYNGEERAKGNILERFSAQQFPDLHSELNLSSLELGDSALYFCASSVEGRGANKQYFGPGTRLTVT.

The chain is built from TRBV7-2 and TRBJ2-7; 10 bases map to TRBD2. Per germline, CDR1 SGHTA and CDR2 FQGNSA. V trimming: 6 bases; J trimming: 2 bases; junction bases outside the gene matches: 7. This CDR3 region has 15 residues. In DNA, the CDR3 is TGTGCCAGCAGTTTTACTAGCGGGAAAACCTACGAGCAGTACTTC. Encoded protein: CASSFTSGKTYEQYF.

This clonotype was observed a single time. This chain connects TRBV9 to TRBJ2-3, with D uncertain. In germline, CDR1 is SGDLS, CDR2 YYNGEE. This CDR3 has 12 residues. Trimming left V 5 bases short and J 4 bases short, with 8 bases between. CDR3 coding DNA: TGTGCCAGCAGTCGCTTCGCAGATACGCAGTATTTT. Translating it yields CASSRFADTQYF.

This sequence joins TRBV3-1 and TRBJ2-4; 8 nucleotides match TRBD1. J gave up 0 bases and V 8 bases, and 0 bases lay outside the gene matches. Germline V lookup: CDR1 LGHDT, CDR2 YNNKEL (reference sequence). The CDR3 length is 13 residues. The DNA for the CDR3 is TGTGCCAGCGGACAGGGAGCCAAAAACATTCAGTACTTC. As protein: CASGQGAKNIQYF.

The chain couples TRBV20-1 to TRBJ2-7; D tentatively fits TRBD1 or TRBD2 (5 bases each). Germline lookup yields CDR1 DFQATT and CDR2 SNEGSKA (reference sequence). Trimming pared 0 bases from V and 0 bases from J, leaving 12 bases between. CDR3 length: 15 amino acids. The CDR3 DNA reads TGCAGTGCTAGAGATCAGGGAGCTATCTCCTACGAGCAGTACTTC. Its protein is CSARDQGAISYEQYF.

The chain combines TRBV18 with TRBJ1-6; TRBD1 might be the D (6 bases). CDR1 is KGHSH and CDR2 is LQKENI in the germline V gene. The CDR3 has 15 residues. The germline V and J ends were trimmed by 3 bases and 5 bases, with 11 bases remaining between them. The CDR3 is CASSPGQFNNSPLHF. CDR3 in DNA: TGTGCCAGCTCACCCGGACAGTTCAATAATTCACCCCTCCACTTT.

The V gene is TRBV7-9, the J gene TRBJ1-2; 9 bases are a match to TRBD1. CDR1 is SEHNR and CDR2 is FQNEAQ in the germline V gene (reference sequence). CDR3 length: 14 amino acids. V lost 5 bases and J lost 6; bases outside the gene matches: 7. The CDR3 DNA reads TGTGCCAGCAGCACCGGGACAGGGTTAAATGGCTACACCTTC. It yields the protein CASSTGTGLNGYTF.

The genes are TRBV30 and TRBJ1-1, with D hard to call. The CDR3 runs to 16 residues. CDR1 is GTSNPN and CDR2 is SVGIG in the germline V gene (reference sequence). V was clipped by 1 base and J by 4 bases, with 19 bases between them. Here the CDR3 reads CAWSARAGWASTEAFF. For the CDR3, the DNA is TGTGCCTGGAGTGCGCGGGCCGGGTGGGCGAGCACTGAAGCTTTCTTT.